One and the same sample provided the 16 T cell receptor beta chains below, sequenced in a study of cytomegalovirus exposure and HLA in healthy donors. PCR amplification relied on 60 Vbeta primers (plus 13 Jbeta primers). Profiling relied on immunoSEQ multiplex PCR, and the TCRdb table lists in-frame clones only, not all of them. The table has 150,000 to 200,000 clones, around 80% seen once. The sequenced material came from PBMCs. These receptors all stem from a male donor in good health and CMV-seropositive.

The chain is built from TRBV27 and TRBJ1-2; 9 nucleotides align to TRBD1. The CDR3 contains 15 residues. CDR1 and CDR2 (germline): MNHEY, SMNVEV (reference sequence). The ends lost 6 bases at V and 7 bases at J; junction bases unmatched: 12. CDR3: CASRRQGVTAGGYTF. For the CDR3, the DNA is TGTGCCAGCAGGAGACAGGGGGTGACTGCGGGTGGCTACACCTTC.

This clone was observed a few times. The rearrangement joins TRBV4-3 to TRBJ1-2; D not resolved. This CDR3 region has 14 residues. Trimming cost V 2 bases and J 2 bases, with 9 bases left between them. Looked up from germline, CDR1 is LGHNA and CDR2 is YSLEER. DNA for the CDR3: TGCGCCAGCAGCCAAACTCGACACAACTATGGCTACACCTTC. Its translation is CASSQTRHNYGYTF.

V is TRBV6-5 and J is TRBJ2-7; D gene unclear. V gave up 0 bases and J gave up 2 bases, with 11 bases separating them. There are 15 residues in the CDR3. Germline values: CDR1 MNHEY, CDR2 SVGAGI. CDR3 loop: CASSYSDPAAYEQYF. The CDR3 region has the DNA TGTGCCAGCAGTTACTCAGACCCGGCGGCCTACGAGCAGTACTTC.

This chain links TRBV4-1 with TRBJ2-7; 8 bases map to TRBD2. The CDR3 has 15 amino acids. Germline V gene sequence: CDR1 MGHRA, CDR2 YSYEKL. The ends lost 4 bases at V and 4 bases at J; junction bases unmatched: 9. The DNA of the CDR3 is TGCGCCAGCAGCCGACCCGTAGCGGGACTATACGAGCAGTACTTC. Translation: CASSRPVAGLYEQYF.

V usage is TRBV5-8 and J usage is TRBJ1-4; D is unclear. CDR1 and CDR2 (germline): SGHTS, YDEGEE. The CDR3 length is 14 residues. The V and J ends lost 1 base and 4 bases respectively, with 8 bases between them. In nucleotides, the CDR3 is TGTGCCAGCAGCTTGTCGCTGAGTAATGAAAAACTGTTTTTT. This translates into CASSLSLSNEKLFF. Using reference TRBV5-8 and TRBJ1-4 for the parts outside the CDR3, the full variable domain is EAGVTQSPTHLIKTRGQQATLRCSPISGHTSVYWYQQALGLGLQFLLWYDEGEERNRGNFPPRFSGRQFPNYSSELNVNALELEDSALYLCASSLSLSNEKLFFGSGTQLSVL.

This chain links TRBV6-1 with TRBJ1-1; possibly TRBD1 for D (6 bases). Trimming shortened V by 6 bases and J by 5 bases, and 16 bases separated the two germline ends. This CDR3 contains 14 residues. CDR1 is MNHNS and CDR2 is SASEGT in the germline V gene. The CDR3 spells CASRAGQSGTEAFF. The CDR3 DNA sequence: TGTGCCAGCAGAGCAGGACAGAGCGGAACTGAAGCTTTCTTT.

The chain joins TRBV30 to TRBJ2-2; 8 bases map to TRBD2. The ends lost 7 bases at V and 0 bases at J; junction bases unmatched: 7. The CDR3 is 15 residues long. Germline V gives CDR1 GTSNPN, CDR2 SVGIG (reference sequence). The CDR3 loop reads CAYSAGDANTGELFF. CDR3 nucleotide sequence: TGTGCCTACTCAGCGGGGGACGCGAACACCGGGGAGCTGTTTTTT.

CDR3 sequence (DNA): TGTGCCAGCAGCCATCGGGACAGCACCAACTATGGCTACACCTTC. Amino acids: CASSHRDSTNYGYTF. The rearrangement uses TRBV7-9 and TRBJ1-2, with 7 positions matching TRBD1. Germline values: CDR1 SEHNR, CDR2 FQNEAQ (reference sequence). This CDR3 is 15 amino acids long. V lost 5 bases, J lost 2 bases, and 8 bases stayed unmatched.

The V call is TRBV6-5, the J call TRBJ2-5, with a possible D match to TRBD1 (6 bases). The V gene lost 7 bases and the J gene lost 2 bases, with 14 bases spanning the gap. CDR3 size: 14 residues. Germline loops: CDR1 MNHEY, CDR2 SVGAGI. The CDR3 region is CASTSLGGQETQYF. CDR3 coding DNA: TGTGCCAGCACCTCCCTAGGGGGTCAAGAGACCCAGTACTTC.

The V and J genes are TRBV19 and TRBJ2-2, with 7 bases fitting TRBD1. This CDR3 spans 16 amino acids. With 2 bases clipped from V and 6 bases from J, the junction kept 9 bases outside the gene matches. CDR1 LNHDA and CDR2 SQIVND come from the germline V gene (reference sequence). The CDR3 spells CASSIMTGRGAGELFF. CDR3 sequence (DNA): TGTGCCAGTAGTATAATGACAGGGAGAGGAGCCGGGGAGCTGTTTTTT.

The chain has TRBV4-2 and TRBJ2-1; 8 bases fit TRBD2. Germline trimming cut 0 bases from V and 9 bases from J; bases unmatched to any gene: 10. From germline, CDR1 is LGHNA and CDR2 YNFKEQ. This CDR3 is 16 amino acids long. The CDR3, as DNA: TGTGCCAGCAGCCAAGAGGGGACTAGAGCTCTCACTGAGCAGTTCTTC. It translates to CASSQEGTRALTEQFF.

This chain links TRBV21-1 with TRBJ2-3; the table names TRBD2, a call not compared with the DNA. TRBV21-1 is assigned pseudogene status. The CDR3 extends over 15 amino acids. The CDR3 sequence is CASIGTSCSADTQYF. CDR3 in DNA: TGTGCCAGCATAGGAACTAGTTGTTCTGCAGATACGCAGTATTTT.

CDR3 bases: TGCGCCAGCAGCCAGGGACTCTCTACCGCGAAAGGAGATACGCAGTATTTT. Its protein product is CASSQGLSTAKGDTQYF. This rearrangement joins TRBV4-1 to TRBJ2-3; possibly TRBD2 for D (6 bases). The CDR3 is made up of 17 amino acids. Trimming took 3 bases from V and 5 from J, leaving 21 bases between them. CDR1 is MGHRA, CDR2 YSYEKL, per germline.

This clone appeared a few times. The rearrangement uses TRBV2 and TRBJ2-5; 10 nucleotides match TRBD1. The CDR3 spans 15 residues. Per germline, CDR1 SNHLY and CDR2 FYNNEI. V gave up 5 bases and J gave up 4 bases; unmatched junction bases: 7. CDR3 coding DNA: TGTGCCAGCAGTACCGGGACAGGGGCTGGAGAGACCCAGTACTTC. As protein: CASSTGTGAGETQYF.

This clone was seen a single time. V usage is TRBV4-1 and J usage is TRBJ1-4, with D possibly matching TRBD1 (6 bases). Trimming cost V 0 bases and J 7 bases, with 15 bases left between them. The V gene's germline CDR1 is MGHRA and CDR2 YSYEKL. The length of the CDR3 is 16 residues. CDR3: CASSQEGAGVSEKLFF. The CDR3 DNA sequence: TGCGCCAGCAGCCAAGAGGGGGCGGGGGTTAGTGAAAAACTGTTTTTT.

This chain joins TRBV7-8 and TRBJ1-1; D gene unclear. V was pared by 8 bases and J by 5 bases, with 18 bases between. The germline V gene encodes CDR1 SGHVS and CDR2 FQNEAQ. The CDR3 extends over 14 amino acids. This CDR3 reads CASVTRGARTEAFF. CDR3 nucleotide sequence: TGTGCCAGCGTTACCCGAGGCGCGAGGACTGAAGCTTTCTTT. Filled out from reference TRBV7-8 and TRBJ1-1, the complete variable domain reads GAGVSQSPRYKVAKRGQDVALRCDPISGHVSLFWYQQALGQGPEFLTYFQNEAQLDKSGLPSDRFFAERPEGSVSTLKIQRTQQEDSAVYLCASVTRGARTEAFFGQGTRLTVV.